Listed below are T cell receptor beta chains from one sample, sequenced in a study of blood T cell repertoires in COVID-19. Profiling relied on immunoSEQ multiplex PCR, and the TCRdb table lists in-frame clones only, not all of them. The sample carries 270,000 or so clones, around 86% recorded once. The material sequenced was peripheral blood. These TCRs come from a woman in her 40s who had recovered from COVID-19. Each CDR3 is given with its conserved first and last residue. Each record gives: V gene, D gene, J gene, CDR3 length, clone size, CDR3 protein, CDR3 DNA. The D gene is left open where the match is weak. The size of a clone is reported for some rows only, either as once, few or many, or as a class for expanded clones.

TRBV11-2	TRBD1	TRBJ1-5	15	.	CASSFGTGLNQPQHF	TGTGCCAGCAGCTTTGGGACAGGGTTAAATCAGCCCCAGCATTTT
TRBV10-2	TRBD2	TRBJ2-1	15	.	CASTVLAGIYNEQFF	TGCGCCAGCACGGTACTAGCGGGAATATACAATGAGCAGTTCTTC
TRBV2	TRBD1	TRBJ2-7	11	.	CASSETGGQYF	TGTGCCAGCAGTGAAACAGGGGGGCAGTACTTC
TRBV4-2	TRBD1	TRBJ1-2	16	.	CASSQDLGQGLYGYTF	TGTGCCAGCAGCCAAGATCTGGGACAGGGACTCTATGGCTACACCTTC
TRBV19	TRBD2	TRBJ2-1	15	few	CASVPGTSGNREQFF	TGTGCCAGCGTACCGGGGACTAGCGGGAACCGTGAGCAGTTCTTC
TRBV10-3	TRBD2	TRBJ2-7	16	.	CAISAPGLAESYEQYF	TGTGCCATCAGTGCCCCGGGACTAGCGGAAAGTTACGAGCAGTACTTC
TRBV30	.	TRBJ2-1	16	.	CAWSVLSRRSYNEQFF	TGTGCCTGGAGTGTACTTTCCCGTCGCTCCTACAATGAGCAGTTCTTC
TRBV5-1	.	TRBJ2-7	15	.	CASRAGQRMTYEQYF	TGCGCCAGCAGGGCTGGACAGCGAATGACCTACGAGCAGTACTTC
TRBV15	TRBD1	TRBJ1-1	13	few	CATSKTGGTEAFF	TGTGCCACCAGCAAGACAGGGGGCACTGAAGCTTTCTTT
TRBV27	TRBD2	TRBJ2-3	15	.	CASSSSGRRTDTQYF	TGTGCCAGCAGTTCTAGCGGGAGGCGCACAGATACGCAGTATTTT
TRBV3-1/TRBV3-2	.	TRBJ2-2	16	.	CASSQASAPNTGELFF	TGTGCCAGCAGCCAGGCTAGCGCCCCGAACACCGGGGAGCTGTTTTTT
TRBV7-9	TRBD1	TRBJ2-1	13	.	CASGQGDDNEQFF	TGTGCCAGTGGACAGGGTGACGACAATGAGCAGTTCTTC
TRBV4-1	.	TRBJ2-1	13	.	CASSQLDYNEQFF	TGCGCCAGCAGCCAATTAGACTACAATGAGCAGTTCTTC
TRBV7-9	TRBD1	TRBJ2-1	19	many	CASSLGLGQGASAYNEQFF	TGTGCCAGCAGCTTAGGTTTGGGACAGGGGGCGAGTGCCTACAATGAGCAGTTCTTC
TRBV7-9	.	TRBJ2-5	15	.	CASSLGGGMQETQYF	TGTGCCAGCAGCTTGGGAGGAGGGATGCAAGAGACCCAGTACTTC
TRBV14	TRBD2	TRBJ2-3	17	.	CASSRTLAGVSTDTQYF	TGTGCCAGCAGCCGAACACTAGCGGGAGTTTCCACAGATACGCAGTATTTT
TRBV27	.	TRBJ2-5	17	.	CASSPVYILGDQETQYF	TGTGCCAGCAGTCCGGTGTACATTTTAGGGGATCAGGAGACCCAGTACTTC
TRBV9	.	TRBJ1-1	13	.	CASSVGAGTEAFF	TGTGCCAGCAGCGTAGGGGCAGGCACTGAAGCTTTCTTT
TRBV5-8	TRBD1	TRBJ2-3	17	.	CASSLYRTGGSTDTQYF	TGTGCCAGCAGCTTGTACAGGACAGGGGGAAGCACAGATACGCAGTATTTT
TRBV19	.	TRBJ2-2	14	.	CASNNRANTGELFF	TGTGCCAGTAACAACCGTGCGAACACCGGGGAGCTGTTTTTT
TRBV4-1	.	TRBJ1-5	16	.	CASSQPDGDSNQPQHF	TGCGCCAGCAGCCAACCCGACGGGGATAGCAATCAGCCCCAGCATTTT
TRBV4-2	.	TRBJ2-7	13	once	CASSQSTAYEQYF	TGTGCCAGCAGCCAGTCCACAGCCTACGAGCAGTACTTC
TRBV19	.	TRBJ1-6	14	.	CASSPPGDGSPLHF	TGTGCCAGTAGTCCCCCGGGGGATGGTTCACCCCTCCACTTT
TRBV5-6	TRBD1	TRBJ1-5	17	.	CASSSGQGANSNQPQHF	TGTGCCAGCAGCTCGGGACAGGGGGCGAATAGCAATCAGCCCCAGCATTTT
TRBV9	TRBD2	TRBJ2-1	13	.	CASSAGGPSEQFF	TGTGCCAGCAGTGCGGGAGGGCCGAGTGAGCAGTTCTTC
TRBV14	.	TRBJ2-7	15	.	CASSQVSGALYEQYF	TGTGCCAGCAGCCAAGTTTCCGGAGCCCTTTACGAGCAGTACTTC
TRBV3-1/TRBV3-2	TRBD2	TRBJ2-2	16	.	CASSLEGTSGTGELFF	TGTGCCAGCAGCCTGGAGGGGACTAGCGGAACCGGGGAGCTGTTTTTT
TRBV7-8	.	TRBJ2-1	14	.	CASSLDEATYEQFF	TGTGCCAGCAGCTTAGACGAAGCGACGTATGAGCAGTTCTTC
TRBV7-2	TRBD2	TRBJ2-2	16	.	CASSLGGGLANGELFF	TGTGCCAGCAGCTTAGGGGGAGGACTAGCTAACGGGGAGCTGTTTTTT